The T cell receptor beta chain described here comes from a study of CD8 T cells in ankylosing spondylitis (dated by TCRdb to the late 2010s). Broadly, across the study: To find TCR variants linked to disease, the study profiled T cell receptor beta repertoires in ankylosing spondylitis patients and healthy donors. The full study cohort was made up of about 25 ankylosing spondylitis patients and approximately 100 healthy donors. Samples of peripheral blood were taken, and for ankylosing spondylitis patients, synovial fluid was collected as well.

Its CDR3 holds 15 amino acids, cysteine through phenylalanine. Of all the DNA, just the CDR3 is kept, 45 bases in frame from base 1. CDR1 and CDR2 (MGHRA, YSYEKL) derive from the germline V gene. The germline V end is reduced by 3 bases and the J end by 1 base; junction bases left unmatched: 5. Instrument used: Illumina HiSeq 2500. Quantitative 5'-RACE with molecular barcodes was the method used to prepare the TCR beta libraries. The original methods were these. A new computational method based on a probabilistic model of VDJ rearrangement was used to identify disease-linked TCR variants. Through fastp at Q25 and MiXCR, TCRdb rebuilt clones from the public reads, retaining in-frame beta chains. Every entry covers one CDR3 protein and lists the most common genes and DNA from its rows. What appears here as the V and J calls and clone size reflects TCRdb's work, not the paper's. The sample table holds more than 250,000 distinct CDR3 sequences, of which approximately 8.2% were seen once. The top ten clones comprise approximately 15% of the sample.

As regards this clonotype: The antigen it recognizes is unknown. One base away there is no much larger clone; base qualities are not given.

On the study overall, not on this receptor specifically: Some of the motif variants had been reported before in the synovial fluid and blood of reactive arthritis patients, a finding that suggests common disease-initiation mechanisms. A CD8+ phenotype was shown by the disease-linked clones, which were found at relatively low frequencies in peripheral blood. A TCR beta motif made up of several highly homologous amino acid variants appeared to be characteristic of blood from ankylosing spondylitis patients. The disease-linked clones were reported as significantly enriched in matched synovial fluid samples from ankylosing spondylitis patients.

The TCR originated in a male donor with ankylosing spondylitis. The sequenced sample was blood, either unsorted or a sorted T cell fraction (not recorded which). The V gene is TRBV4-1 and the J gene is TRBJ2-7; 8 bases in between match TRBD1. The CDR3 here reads CASSHDRGQSYEQYF. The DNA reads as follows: TGCGCCAGCAGCCACGACAGGGGACAGTCCTACGAGCAGTACTTC.